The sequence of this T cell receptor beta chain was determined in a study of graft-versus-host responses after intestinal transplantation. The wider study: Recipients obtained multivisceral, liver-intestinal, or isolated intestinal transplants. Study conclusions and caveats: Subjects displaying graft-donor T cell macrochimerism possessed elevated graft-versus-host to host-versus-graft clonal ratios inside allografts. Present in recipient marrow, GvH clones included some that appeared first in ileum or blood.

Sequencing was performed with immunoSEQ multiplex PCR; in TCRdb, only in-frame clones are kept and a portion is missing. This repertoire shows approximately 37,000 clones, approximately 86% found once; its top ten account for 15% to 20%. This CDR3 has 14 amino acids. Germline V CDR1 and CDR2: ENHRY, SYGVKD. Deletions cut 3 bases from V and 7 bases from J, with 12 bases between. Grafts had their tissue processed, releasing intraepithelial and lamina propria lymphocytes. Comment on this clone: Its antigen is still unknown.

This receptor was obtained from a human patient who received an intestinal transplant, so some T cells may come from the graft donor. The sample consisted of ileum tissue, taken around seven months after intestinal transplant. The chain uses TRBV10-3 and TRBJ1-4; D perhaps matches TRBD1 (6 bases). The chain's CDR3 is CAISDGGWSEKLFF. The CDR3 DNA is TGTGCCATCAGTGATGGGGGCTGGTCTGAAAAACTGTTTTTT.